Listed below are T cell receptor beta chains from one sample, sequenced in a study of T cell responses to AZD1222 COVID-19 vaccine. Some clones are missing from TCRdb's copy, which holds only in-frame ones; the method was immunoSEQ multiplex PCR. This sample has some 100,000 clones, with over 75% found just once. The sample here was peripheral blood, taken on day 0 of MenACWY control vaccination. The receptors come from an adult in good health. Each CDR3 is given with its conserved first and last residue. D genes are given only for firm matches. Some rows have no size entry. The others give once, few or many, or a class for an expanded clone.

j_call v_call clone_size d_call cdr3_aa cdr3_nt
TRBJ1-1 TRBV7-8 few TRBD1 CASSRRRTGLLGPMNTEAFF TGTGCCAGCAGCCGGAGAAGGACAGGGTTATTAGGGCCTATGAACACTGAAGCTTTCTTT
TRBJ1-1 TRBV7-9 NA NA CASSLAWDYASAFF TGTGCCAGCAGCTTAGCGTGGGACTACGCTTCGGCTTTCTTT
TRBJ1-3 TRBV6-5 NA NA CASSYAGDSGNTIYF TGTGCCAGCAGTTACGCGGGTGACTCTGGAAACACCATATATTTT
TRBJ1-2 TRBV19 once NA CASRSTRPSGGYTF TGTGCCAGTAGGAGTACCAGGCCATCGGGGGGCTACACCTTC
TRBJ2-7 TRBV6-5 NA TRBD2 CASSSGSTYEQYF TGTGCCAGCAGTAGCGGGAGTACCTACGAGCAGTACTTC
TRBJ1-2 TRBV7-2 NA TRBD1 CASSPQTGQNYGYTF TGTGCCAGCAGCCCACAGACGGGACAGAACTATGGCTACACCTTC
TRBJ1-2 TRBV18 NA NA CASSPPSGGDGYTF TGTGCCAGCTCACCCCCTTCGGGGGGCGATGGCTACACCTTC
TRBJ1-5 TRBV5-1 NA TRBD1 CASSPGQTRDQPQHF TGCGCCAGCAGCCCGGGACAGACCCGGGATCAGCCCCAGCATTTT
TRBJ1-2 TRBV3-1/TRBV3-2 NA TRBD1 CASSQSTGGYGYTF TGTGCCAGCAGCCAATCTACAGGGGGCTATGGCTACACCTTC
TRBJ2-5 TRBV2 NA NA CASNPRGYQETQYF TGTGCCAGTAACCCCCGGGGGTACCAAGAGACCCAGTACTTC
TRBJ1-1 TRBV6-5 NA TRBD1 CALDRGNLGTEAFF TGTGCCCTTGACAGGGGGAATTTGGGGACTGAAGCTTTCTTT
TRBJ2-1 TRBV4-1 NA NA CASSHKLTGTPGVNEQFF TGCGCCAGCAGCCACAAACTAACCGGGACCCCCGGGGTGAATGAGCAGTTCTTC
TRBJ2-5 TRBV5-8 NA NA CASSLEGGRAETQYF TGTGCCAGCAGCTTGGAGGGGGGACGGGCCGAGACCCAGTACTTC
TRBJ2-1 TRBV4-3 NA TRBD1 CASSKQGLLGDEQFF TGCGCCAGCAGCAAACAGGGGCTCCTAGGCGATGAGCAGTTCTTC
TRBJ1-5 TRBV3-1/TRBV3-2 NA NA CASSQATGRQPQHF TGTGCCAGCAGCCAAGCTACAGGGAGGCAGCCCCAGCATTTT
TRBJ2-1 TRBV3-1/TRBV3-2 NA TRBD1 CASSYGQGRAHEQFF TGTGCCAGCAGCTACGGACAGGGGAGGGCCCATGAGCAGTTCTTC
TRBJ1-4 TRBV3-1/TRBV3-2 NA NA CASSQDRGEKLFF TGTGCCAGCAGCCAGGATCGGGGTGAAAAACTGTTTTTT
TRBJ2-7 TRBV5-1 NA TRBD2 CASSPRTSGYEQYF TGCGCCAGCTCACCCCGGACTAGCGGCTACGAGCAGTACTTC
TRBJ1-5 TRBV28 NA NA CASSVRTPNQPQHF TGTGCCAGCAGTGTGAGGACGCCCAATCAGCCCCAGCATTTT
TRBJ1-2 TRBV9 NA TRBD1 CASSRWRGQANYGYTF TGTGCCAGCAGCCGTTGGCGGGGACAGGCAAACTATGGCTACACCTTC
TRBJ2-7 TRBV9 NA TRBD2 CASSPTSADYYEQYF TGTGCCAGCAGCCCGACTAGCGCAGATTACTACGAGCAGTACTTC
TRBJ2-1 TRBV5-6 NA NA CASSLGDPFYNEQFF TGTGCCAGCAGCTTGGGAGACCCCTTCTACAATGAGCAGTTCTTC
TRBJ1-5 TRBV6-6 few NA CASSRDRYNQPQHF TGTGCCAGCAGCCGTGACAGATACAATCAGCCCCAGCATTTT
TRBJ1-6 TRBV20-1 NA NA CSASGPNPNSPLHF TGCAGTGCTAGTGGTCCGAACCCTAATTCACCCCTCCACTTT
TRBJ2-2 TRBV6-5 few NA CASNRDWDTGELFF TGTGCCAGCAATAGAGATTGGGACACCGGGGAGCTGTTTTTT
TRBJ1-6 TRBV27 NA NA CASSLLGGPLHF TGTGCCAGCAGTTTACTCGGGGGCCCTCTCCACTTT
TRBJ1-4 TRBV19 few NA CASSSRGGWTNEKLFF TGTGCCAGTAGTTCCAGAGGAGGGTGGACTAATGAAAAACTGTTTTTT
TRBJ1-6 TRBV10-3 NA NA CAIKFGSSLHF TGTGCCATCAAGTTCGGTTCGTCCCTCCACTTT
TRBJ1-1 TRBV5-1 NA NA CASSLNLQGPRNTEAFF TGCGCCAGCAGCTTGAATCTTCAGGGCCCGAGGAACACTGAAGCTTTCTTT
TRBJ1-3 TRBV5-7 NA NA CASSLARASTRGNTIYF TGTGCCAGCAGCTTGGCAAGGGCCTCAACAAGAGGAAACACCATATATTTT
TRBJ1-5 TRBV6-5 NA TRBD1 CASSHRGTGNQPQHF TGTGCCAGCAGTCACCGTGGGACAGGCAATCAGCCCCAGCATTTT
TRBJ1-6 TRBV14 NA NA CASSNIGSTSYSPLHF TGTGCCAGCAGTAACATCGGCTCTACCTCCTATTCACCCCTCCACTTT
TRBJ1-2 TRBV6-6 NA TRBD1 CASTPLGTGYNGYTF TGTGCCAGCACTCCCCTGGGGACAGGGTATAATGGCTACACCTTC
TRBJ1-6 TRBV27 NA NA CASSLGTYNSPLHF TGTGCCAGCAGTTTAGGGACCTATAATTCACCCCTCCACTTT
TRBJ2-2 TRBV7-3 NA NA CASSLMALQGNTGELFF TGTGCCAGCAGCTTAATGGCCCTACAGGGTAACACCGGGGAGCTGTTTTTT
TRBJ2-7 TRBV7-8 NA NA CASSPYYEQYF TGTGCCAGCAGTCCCTACTACGAGCAGTACTTC
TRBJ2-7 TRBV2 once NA CASREGGWSSYEQYF TGTGCCAGCAGGGAAGGGGGTTGGAGCTCCTACGAGCAGTACTTC
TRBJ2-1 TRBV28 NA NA CASRFGNEQFF TGTGCCAGCAGGTTTGGTAATGAGCAGTTCTTC
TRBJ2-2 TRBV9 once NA CASSVGATGELFF TGTGCCAGCAGCGTTGGTGCCACCGGGGAGCTGTTTTTT
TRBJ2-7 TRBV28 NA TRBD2 CASSGLADSYEQYF TGTGCCAGCAGCGGACTAGCGGATTCCTACGAGCAGTACTTC
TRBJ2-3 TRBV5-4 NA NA CASTPRGGASTDTQYF TGTGCCAGCACCCCTAGGGGGGGGGCGAGCACAGATACGCAGTATTTT
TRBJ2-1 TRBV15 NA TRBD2 CATSRDILKREGNEQFF TGTGCCACCAGCAGAGATATCCTTAAGCGGGAGGGGAATGAGCAGTTCTTC